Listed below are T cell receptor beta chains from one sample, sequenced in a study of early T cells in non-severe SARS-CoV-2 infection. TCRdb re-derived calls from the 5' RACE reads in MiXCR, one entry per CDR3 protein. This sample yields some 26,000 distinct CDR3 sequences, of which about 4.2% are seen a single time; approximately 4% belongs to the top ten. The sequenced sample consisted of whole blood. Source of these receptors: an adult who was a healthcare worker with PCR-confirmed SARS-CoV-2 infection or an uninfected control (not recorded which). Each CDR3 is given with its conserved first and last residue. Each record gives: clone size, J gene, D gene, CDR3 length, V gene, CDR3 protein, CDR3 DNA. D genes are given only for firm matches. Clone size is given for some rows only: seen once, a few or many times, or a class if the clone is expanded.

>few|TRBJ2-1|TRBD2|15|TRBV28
CASSLPGSGSSEQFF
TGTGCCAGCAGTTTACCCGGGAGCGGGAGCAGTGAGCAGTTCTTC
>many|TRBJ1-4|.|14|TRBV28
CASSSLGLNEKLFF
TGTGCCAGCAGTTCCCTCGGCTTGAATGAAAAACTGTTTTTT
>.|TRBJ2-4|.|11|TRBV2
CASKGQNIQYF
TGTGCCTCGAAGGGGCAAAACATTCAGTACTTC
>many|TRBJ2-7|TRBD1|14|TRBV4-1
CASSIPGQGYEQYF
TGCGCCAGCAGCATTCCGGGACAGGGCTACGAGCAGTACTTC
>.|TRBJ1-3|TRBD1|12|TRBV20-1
CSARTGVDTIYF
TGCAGTGCTCGGACAGGGGTAGACACCATATATTTT
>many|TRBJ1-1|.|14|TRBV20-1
CSAAGVYVRGEAFF
TGCAGTGCTGCAGGGGTATATGTCAGGGGTGAAGCTTTCTTT
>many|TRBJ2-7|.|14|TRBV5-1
CASSLYLLSYEQYF
TGCGCCAGCAGCTTGTACCTGTTATCCTACGAGCAGTACTTC
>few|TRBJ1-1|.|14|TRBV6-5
CASNDGVAGVGAFF
TGTGCCAGCAACGACGGGGTGGCAGGGGTGGGCGCTTTCTTT
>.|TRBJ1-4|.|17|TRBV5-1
CASSVGLQGGTKEKLFF
TGCGCCAGCAGCGTGGGCCTCCAGGGCGGAACTAAAGAAAAACTGTTTTTT
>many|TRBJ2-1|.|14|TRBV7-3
CASSRSRDYNEQFF
TGTGCCAGCAGTCGTTCTAGGGACTACAATGAGCAGTTCTTC
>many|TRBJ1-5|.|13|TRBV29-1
CSVRDGSNQPQHF
TGCAGCGTTCGGGACGGGAGCAATCAGCCCCAGCATTTT
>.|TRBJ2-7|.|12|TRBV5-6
CASSFRGAEQYF
TGTGCCAGCAGCTTTAGGGGAGCCGAGCAGTACTTC
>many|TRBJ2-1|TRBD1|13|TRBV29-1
CSVGTGGADEQFF
TGCAGCGTCGGGACAGGGGGGGCCGATGAGCAGTTCTTC
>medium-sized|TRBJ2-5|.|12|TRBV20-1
CSVVGMSETQYF
TGCAGTGTCGTCGGGATGTCGGAGACCCAGTACTTC
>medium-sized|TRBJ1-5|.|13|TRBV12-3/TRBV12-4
CASSFTGDQPQHF
TGTGCCAGCAGTTTCACGGGGGATCAGCCCCAGCATTTT
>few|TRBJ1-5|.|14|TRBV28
CASRRGSSNQPQHF
TGTGCCAGTAGGCGGGGGAGTAGCAATCAGCCCCAGCATTTT
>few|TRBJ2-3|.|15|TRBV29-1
CSAGTGKTSTDTQYF
TGCAGCGCCGGTACAGGGAAGACTAGCACAGATACGCAGTATTTT
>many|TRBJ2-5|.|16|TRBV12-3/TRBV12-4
CASSFLQGGGQETQYF
TGTGCCAGCAGTTTTCTTCAGGGAGGAGGCCAAGAGACCCAGTACTTC
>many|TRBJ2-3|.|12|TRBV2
CASSERGGSQYF
TGTGCCAGCAGTGAACGTGGAGGGAGCCAGTATTTT
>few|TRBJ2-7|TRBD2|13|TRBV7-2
CASRGGGAYEQYF
TGTGCCAGCCGAGGCGGGGGGGCCTACGAGCAGTACTTC
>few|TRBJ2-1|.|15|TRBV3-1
CASSHGRSSYNEQFF
TGTGCCAGCAGCCACGGGCGCAGCTCCTACAATGAGCAGTTCTTC
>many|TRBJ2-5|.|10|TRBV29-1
CSVFGETQYF
TGCAGCGTTTTTGGAGAGACCCAGTACTTC
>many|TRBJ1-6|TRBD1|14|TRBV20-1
CSARDRAGGGPLHF
TGCAGTGCTAGAGATCGGGCAGGGGGAGGACCCCTCCACTTT
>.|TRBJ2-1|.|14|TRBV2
CASNGGGPYNEQFF
TGTGCCAGCAACGGGGGAGGCCCTTACAATGAGCAGTTCTTC
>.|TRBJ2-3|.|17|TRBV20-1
CSASPLLDRESTDTQYF
TGCAGTGCTAGCCCCCTCCTAGATCGGGAGAGCACAGATACGCAGTATTTT
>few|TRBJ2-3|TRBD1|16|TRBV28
CASSYHGQGSADTQYF
TGTGCCAGCAGTTATCACGGACAGGGGAGTGCAGATACGCAGTATTTT